These 32 T cell receptor beta chains came from one sample sequenced in a study of PD-1 blockade in classical Hodgkin lymphoma. TCRdb's table, derived via immunoSEQ multiplex PCR, lists solely in-frame clones and lacks some. The sample contains 20,000 to 25,000 clones, under 90% of which appear only once. In every patient, relapse followed autologous stem cell transplantation, while exposure to brentuximab vedotin differed. The input for sequencing was peripheral blood mononuclear cells (PBMCs), taken before the second cycle of nivolumab. These receptors were collected from a human donor with classical Hodgkin lymphoma.

This chain connects TRBV28 to TRBJ2-7; 11 nucleotides line up with TRBD2. Germline V gene sequence: CDR1 MDHEN, CDR2 SYDVKM. V dropped 5 bases and J dropped 4; count of bases not matched to a gene: 7. The CDR3 contains 15 residues. DNA of the CDR3: TGTGCCAGCAGTAATCTAGCGGGAGGAATATACGAGCAGTACTTC. It yields the protein CASSNLAGGIYEQYF.

This chain uses TRBV14 with TRBJ1-1, with D possibly TRBD1 on 5 matching bases. This CDR3 has 14 residues. V shed 5 bases and J shed 0 bases, with 10 bases lying between them. The germline CDR1 and CDR2 sequences are SGHDN and FVKESK. Here the CDR3 reads CASSRQHLNTEAFF. The CDR3, as DNA: TGTGCCAGCAGCAGACAGCATCTGAACACTGAAGCTTTCTTT.

The V and J genes are TRBV7-2 and TRBJ1-2, with 7 bases aligning to TRBD1. V shed 3 bases, J shed 8 bases, and the junction held 9 bases outside the gene matches. From germline, CDR1 is SGHTA and CDR2 FQGNSA. CDR3 size: 14 residues. For the CDR3, the DNA is TGTGCCAGCAGCTTTGCTCGCAGGGACAGAGGCTACACCTTC. It specifies CASSFARRDRGYTF.

The V call is TRBV7-9, the J call TRBJ2-2, with 7 bases fitting TRBD1. The CDR3 sequence is 16 residues long. Germline trimming cut 0 bases from V and 0 bases from J; bases unmatched to any gene: 1. Germline V CDR1 and CDR2: SEHNR, FQNEAQ (reference sequence). The CDR3 DNA is TGTGCCAGCAGCTTAGCAGGGGGCGCGAACACCGGGGAGCTGTTTTTT. Amino acid sequence: CASSLAGGANTGELFF.

This chain joins TRBV9 and TRBJ2-1; D may be TRBD1 (6 bases). Germline assignment: CDR1 SGDLS and CDR2 YYNGEE. This CDR3 region has 14 residues. V was clipped by 0 bases and J by 15 bases, with 19 bases between them. CDR3 residues: CASSVEGLGAVPFF. CDR3 nucleotides: TGTGCCAGCAGCGTAGAAGGGTTGGGGGCAGTCCCGTTCTTC.

This clone came up once. CDR3 DNA: TGTGCCAGTAGCATGGACAGGGGCGATAATCAGTACTTC. It translates to CASSMDRGDNQYF. This chain links TRBV19 with TRBJ2-4; TRBD1 aligns across 9 bases. Trimming at V came to 6 bases and at J to 12 bases, leaving 9 bases not matched to a gene. Germline lookup yields CDR1 LNHDA and CDR2 SQIVND (reference sequence). The CDR3 sequence is 13 residues long.

V gene TRBV28 combines with J gene TRBJ2-2; a possible D gene is TRBD2 (6 bases). This CDR3 has 15 amino acids. The germline V and J ends were trimmed by 5 bases and 6 bases, with 16 bases remaining between them. The V gene's germline CDR1 is MDHEN and CDR2 SYDVKM. Here the CDR3 DNA reads TGTGCCAGCAGTGACATTCGGGGGTTTGCCGGGGAGCTGTTTTTT. Amino acid sequence: CASSDIRGFAGELFF.

The rearrangement joins TRBV25-1 to TRBJ2-3; unclear D gene. This CDR3 has 13 residues. V lost 3 bases and J lost 2, with 6 bases in between. Germline CDR1 reads MGHDK; CDR2 reads SYGVNS. The CDR3 sequence is CASSDTPTDTQYF. The CDR3 bases are TGTGCCAGCAGTGATACACCCACAGATACGCAGTATTTT.

The gene calls are TRBV18 and TRBJ2-7, with 11 positions matching TRBD2. The CDR3 length is 17 residues. The trim removed 5 bases at V and 1 base at J, leaving 10 bases unmatched. Germline V lookup: CDR1 KGHSH, CDR2 LQKENI. CDR3 sequence reads: CASSTLPGTSGSYEQYF. The CDR3 region has the DNA TGTGCCAGCTCAACTTTACCCGGGACTAGCGGTTCCTACGAGCAGTACTTC.

The chain combines TRBV5-1 with TRBJ2-1; a weak D match, TRBD2 (6 bases). The germline V and J ends were trimmed by 0 bases and 10 bases, with 14 bases remaining between them. The germline V gene encodes CDR1 SGHRS and CDR2 YFSETQ. The CDR3 covers 14 residues. As DNA, the CDR3 is TGCGCCAGCAGCTTGGCGGAGCCGGGGAGGGAGCAGTTCTTC. Encoded protein: CASSLAEPGREQFF.

The chain uses TRBV5-4 and TRBJ2-7; TRBD2 aligns across 13 bases. The CDR3 is made up of 14 amino acids. V dropped 4 bases and J dropped 5; count of bases not matched to a gene: 3. The germline V gene has CDR1 SGHNT and CDR2 YYREEE (reference sequence). The CDR3 DNA reads as TGTGCCAGCAGCCTAGGACTAGCGGGAGACGAGCAGTACTTC. Amino acids: CASSLGLAGDEQYF.

V usage is TRBV19 and J usage is TRBJ2-3; perhaps TRBD2 as D (6 bases). This CDR3 is 17 amino acids long. Trimming left V 6 bases short and J 3 bases short, with 22 bases between. Looked up from germline, CDR1 is LNHDA and CDR2 is SQIVND (reference sequence). As DNA, the CDR3 is TGTGCCAGTAGCAATGGAGGTTTGGCGGGGTCAACAGATACGCAGTATTTT. It encodes CASSNGGLAGSTDTQYF.

The chain joins TRBV21-1 to TRBJ2-7. TRBV21-1 is described as a pseudogene. This CDR3 spans 16 amino acids. The CDR3 sequence: CASSKNSKEGLAKQYF. The CDR3 DNA reads TGTGCCAGCAGCAAAAACTCTAAGGAAGGGTTAGCCAAGCAGTACTTC.

The chain couples TRBV2 to TRBJ2-2; TRBD2 matches 10 bases. CDR1 is SNHLY and CDR2 is FYNNEI in the germline V gene. The ends lost 6 bases at V and 7 bases at J; junction bases unmatched: 8. The CDR3 runs 15 residues. This CDR3 reads CASRLASGGHGELFF. The CDR3 coding sequence is TGTGCCAGCAGGCTGGCTAGCGGGGGTCACGGGGAGCTGTTTTTT. The variable domain in full, with the rest retrieved from reference TRBV2 and TRBJ2-2, is EPEVTQTPSHQVTQMGQEVILRCVPISNHLYFYWYRQILGQKVEFLVSFYNNEISEKSEIFDDQFSVERPDGSNFTLKIRSTKLEDSAMYFCASRLASGGHGELFFGEGSRLTVL.

The chain recombines TRBV10-2 with TRBJ2-1; 8 nucleotides agree with TRBD2. The trim removed 5 bases at V and 4 bases at J, leaving 7 bases unmatched. This CDR3 is built from 15 residues. Germline values: CDR1 WSHSY, CDR2 SAAADI. Here the CDR3 reads CASSRGRGGYNEQFF. The CDR3 bases are TGCGCCAGCAGTCGAGGACGGGGGGGGTACAATGAGCAGTTCTTC.

The chain carries TRBV27 and TRBJ1-2, with 8 bases identical to TRBD1. CDR3 length: 16 residues. Germline assignment: CDR1 MNHEY and CDR2 SMNVEV (reference sequence). V dropped 5 bases and J dropped 2; count of bases not matched to a gene: 10. The CDR3 DNA follows: TGTGCCAGCAGTAAAACGACAGGGGCAGACAACTATGGCTACACCTTC. This sequence encodes CASSKTTGADNYGYTF.

The rearrangement uses TRBV5-6 and TRBJ1-3; tentatively, D is TRBD1 (5 bases). The V gene lost 2 bases and the J gene lost 0 bases, with 9 bases spanning the gap. CDR1 SGHDT and CDR2 YYEEEE come from the germline V gene. This CDR3 spans 15 amino acids. CDR3 in amino acids: CASSFSGSSGNTIYF. The CDR3 DNA is TGTGCCAGCAGCTTTTCAGGGTCCTCTGGAAACACCATATATTTT.

The chain couples TRBV7-3 to TRBJ2-3; D possibly corresponds to TRBD2 (6 bases). V lost 3 bases, J lost 3 bases, and 16 bases lay in between. Germline CDR1 is SGHTA and CDR2 is FQGTGA. The CDR3 sequence is 16 residues long. CDR3 nucleotides: TGTGCCAGCAGCTTGCAGGGCGGGAAGGGTACAGATACGCAGTATTTT. Translating gives CASSLQGGKGTDTQYF. Full variable domain (missing parts from reference TRBV7-3 and TRBJ2-3): GAGVSQTPSNKVTEKGKYVELRCDPISGHTALYWYRQSLGQGPEFLIYFQGTGAADDSGLPNDRFFAVRPEGSVSTLKIQRTERGDSAVYLCASSLQGGKGTDTQYFGPGTRLTVL.

J is TRBJ2-1 and V is TRBV5-1; 14 bases fit TRBD2. V trimming: 1 base; J trimming: 10 bases; junction bases outside the gene matches: 4. This CDR3 has 15 residues. From germline, CDR1 is SGHRS and CDR2 YFSETQ. CDR3 sequence (DNA): TGCGCCAGCAGCTTGACGGGACTAGCGGGAGCCGAGCAGTTCTTC. Translating it yields CASSLTGLAGAEQFF.

The chain employs TRBV5-1 and TRBJ2-4; D not certain. This CDR3 is 14 amino acids long. Between the trimmed V and J ends, which lost 4 bases and 8 bases, there was a span of 16 bases. Germline CDR1 SGHRS, CDR2 YFSETQ. The CDR3 reads CASSPTMRLDIQYF. The CDR3 DNA reads TGCGCCAGCAGCCCTACTATGCGTCTGGACATTCAGTACTTC.

The rearrangement links TRBV11-2 to TRBJ1-4; D gene uncertain. The CDR3 spans 16 residues. Germline V lookup: CDR1 SGHAT, CDR2 FQNNGV. Trimming shortened V by 3 bases and J by 2 bases, and 13 bases separated the two germline ends. The CDR3 DNA follows: TGTGCCAGCAGCTTCGGGCAGCTTGCGACTAATGAAAAACTGTTTTTT. Its translation is CASSFGQLATNEKLFF. Supplemented by reference TRBV11-2 and TRBJ1-4, the full variable domain reads EAGVAQSPRYKIIEKRQSVAFWCNPISGHATLYWYQQILGQGPKLLIQFQNNGVVDDSQLPKDRFSAERLKGVDSTLKIQPAKLEDSAVYLCASSFGQLATNEKLFFGSGTQLSVL.

The V gene is TRBV9, the J gene TRBJ1-1; D is unresolved. Germline V gives CDR1 SGDLS, CDR2 YYNGEE. This CDR3 comprises 13 residues. Trimming pared 0 bases from V and 1 base from J, leaving 4 bases between. CDR3 in DNA: TGTGCCAGCAGCGTAGACAGGAACACTGAAGCTTTCTTT. Translating gives CASSVDRNTEAFF.

V usage is TRBV2 and J usage is TRBJ2-5; TRBD1 matches at 9 bases. V trimming: 1 base; J trimming: 5 bases; junction bases outside the gene matches: 2. The CDR3 is made up of 14 amino acids. Germline CDR1 and CDR2: SNHLY and FYNNEI. CDR3 protein: CASSEGQGVETQYF. Written as DNA, the CDR3 is TGTGCCAGCAGTGAAGGACAGGGGGTGGAGACCCAGTACTTC.

CDR3 DNA sequence: TGTGCCACCAGCAGAGATCCGGTTCCGGGCCCGCCTTTATATTTT. Residues: CATSRDPVPGPPLYF. The J gene is TRBJ1-3, the V gene TRBV15; D call uncertain. The CDR3 loop spans 15 amino acids. The germline gives CDR1 LNHNV, CDR2 YYDKDF (reference sequence). The V and J ends lost 0 bases and 14 bases respectively, with 20 bases between them.

This rearrangement joins TRBV23-1 to TRBJ1-6, with a tentative D call TRBD1 (5 bases). TRBV23-1 is labeled an ORF, and its function is uncertain. The V end lost 1 base, the J end lost 7 bases, and 11 bases lay between the germline ends. This CDR3 has 15 amino acids. The CDR3 nucleotides are TGCGCCAGCAGTCAATGTCGGGGGAGGAATTCACCCCTCCACTTT. Translation: CASSQCRGRNSPLHF.

This chain uses TRBV10-3 with TRBJ1-3; unclear D gene. V was pared by 4 bases and J by 1 base, with 5 bases between. Per the germline V gene, CDR1 is ENHRY and CDR2 is SYGVKD. The CDR3 has 13 residues. CDR3 sequence: CAISGQSGNTIYF. The CDR3 DNA is TGTGCCATCAGTGGGCAGTCTGGAAACACCATATATTTT.

This sequence joins TRBV5-4 and TRBJ2-1; D unresolved. The germline CDR1 and CDR2 sequences are SGHNT and YYREEE (reference sequence). The CDR3 extends over 12 amino acids. Trimming took off 4 bases at V and 7 bases at J, with 9 bases between the two ends. DNA of the CDR3: TGTGCCAGCAGCATGGTACCAAATGAGCAGTTCTTC. Protein sequence: CASSMVPNEQFF.

This chain joins TRBV5-6 and TRBJ2-5; the match to TRBD1 covers 9 bases. The germline V gene has CDR1 SGHDT and CDR2 YYEEEE. The CDR3 contains 14 residues. J gave up 7 bases and V 2 bases, and 6 bases lay outside the gene matches. The CDR3 DNA follows: TGTGCCAGCAGCTTTGATGCGGGACAGGGGACCCAGTACTTC. Translating gives CASSFDAGQGTQYF.

By share, this clone ranks as medium-sized. The chain uses TRBV19 and TRBJ1-1; tentatively, D is TRBD1 (6 bases). The CDR3 loop spans 14 amino acids. In germline, CDR1 is LNHDA, CDR2 SQIVND (reference sequence). The V end lost 3 bases, the J end lost 3 bases, and 11 bases lay between the germline ends. CDR3 nucleotides: TGTGCCAGTAGTATGGTGGGGGCGCACACTGAAGCTTTCTTT. Protein sequence: CASSMVGAHTEAFF.

This chain uses TRBV5-1 with TRBJ1-4, with no clear D. This CDR3 is 15 amino acids long. Germline V gives CDR1 SGHRS, CDR2 YFSETQ. V was trimmed by 0 bases and J by 2 bases, leaving 8 bases between them. For the CDR3, the DNA is TGCGCCAGCAGCTTGGAGGGCAGGACTAATGAAAAACTGTTTTTT. Residues: CASSLEGRTNEKLFF.

The rearrangement uses TRBV19 and TRBJ2-3; TRBD1 or TRBD2 may be the D gene (6 bases each). Per germline, CDR1 LNHDA and CDR2 SQIVND (reference sequence). The CDR3 covers 15 residues. V lost 6 bases to trimming and J lost 1 base, with 14 bases between them. CDR3: CASRSGGKGTDTQYF. The CDR3 coding sequence is TGTGCCAGTAGGTCCGGGGGCAAGGGCACAGATACGCAGTATTTT.

J is TRBJ2-7 and V is TRBV5-1; no clear D gene. V shed 1 base and J shed 0 bases, with 5 bases lying between them. The CDR3 spans 13 residues. Germline-derived CDR1 and CDR2 are SGHRS and YFSETQ. CDR3 sequence reads: CASSLFRSYEQYF. CDR3 nucleotides: TGCGCCAGCAGCTTGTTTCGCTCCTACGAGCAGTACTTC.